This T cell receptor (beta chain) stems from a study of blood T cell repertoires in COVID-19. About the research overall: Specimens from acute and convalescent COVID-19 originated in the United States, Italy and Spain. Sources were T cells, B-cell-depleted T cells, or PBMCs; the material itself was cDNA or gDNA.

Source study methods: Amplifying reference gene primers gave estimates of nucleated cell counts. Libraries were prepared by immunoSEQ multiplex PCR; TCRdb keeps only in-frame clonotypes and omits some of them. V and J calls and clone size are copied from that table; D and trimming were computed from the DNA. This table has roughly 100,000 clones, 87% appearing once. During active infection, Seattle patients enrolled and were then monitored through disease. Germline V lookup: CDR1 MGHRA, CDR2 YSYEKL. There are 16 residues in the CDR3. Trimming stripped 0 bases from V and 3 bases from J, with 15 bases between.

The rearrangement joins TRBV4-1 to TRBJ2-7; D might be TRBD1 (7 bases). Sequencing was performed on peripheral blood. This TCR derives from a woman in her forties or fifties with COVID-19, enrolled during active disease. The CDR3 DNA reads TGCGCCAGCAGCCAAGAGAGGACAGGAGGGTTCTACGAGCAGTACTTC. It translates to CASSQERTGGFYEQYF.